One and the same sample provided the 30 T cell receptor beta chains below, sequenced in a study of T cell responses to AZD1222 COVID-19 vaccine (dated by TCRdb to the early 2020s). The library was made by the immunoSEQ multiplex PCR assay. TCRdb holds this immuneACCESS table with in-frame rearrangements only. Some clones are missing; in checked studies, unresolved V genes explain under half, and the rest has no known cause. For this sample there are approximately 120,000 clones; approximately 90% appear just once. Around a sixth of the sample comes from the top ten. Read against the paper, the sample's time point label means: baseline before first vaccination. The sample here was peripheral blood, taken on day 0 of AZD1222 vaccination. Receptor source: an adult in good health.

The count of this clone is one. The chain combines TRBV5-1 with TRBJ2-2; 7 nucleotides match TRBD1. The CDR3 has 14 amino acids. With 4 bases clipped from V and 1 base from J, the junction kept 1 base outside the gene matches. Germline V gene sequence: CDR1 SGHRS, CDR2 YFSETQ. CDR3 coding DNA: TGCGCCAGCAGCCGGACAGGGAACACCGGGGAGCTGTTTTTT. Translation: CASSRTGNTGELFF. Looking up the rest from reference TRBV5-1 and TRBJ2-2 gives the full variable domain: KAGVTQTPRYLIKTRGQQVTLSCSPISGHRSVSWYQQTPGQGLQFLFEYFSETQRNKGNFPGRFSGRQFSNSRSEMNVSTLELGDSALYLCASSRTGNTGELFFGEGSRLTVL.

This sequence joins TRBV9 and TRBJ1-2; the match to TRBD1 covers 7 bases. Germline V lookup: CDR1 SGDLS, CDR2 YYNGEE. J lost 8 bases, V lost 3 bases, and 7 bases had no gene match. CDR3 length equals 13 residues. This CDR3 reads CASSDRGRKGYTF. The CDR3, as DNA: TGTGCCAGCAGCGACAGGGGTAGGAAAGGCTACACCTTC. The variable domain in full, completed from reference TRBV9 and TRBJ1-2, reads DSGVTQTPKHLITATGQRVTLRCSPRSGDLSVYWYQQSLDQGLQFLIQYYNGEERAKGNILERFSAQQFPDLHSELNLSSLELGDSALYFCASSDRGRKGYTFGSGTRLTVV.

The chain joins TRBV28 to TRBJ1-1, with D maybe TRBD1 (5 bases). The germline gives CDR1 MDHEN, CDR2 SYDVKM. The CDR3 sequence is 15 residues long. V lost 6 bases to trimming and J lost 5 bases, with 19 bases between them. The CDR3 loop reads CASSATGRLGTEAFF. The DNA of the CDR3 is TGTGCCAGCAGCGCAACGGGACGGCTTGGGACTGAAGCTTTCTTT. The whole variable domain, remainder taken from reference TRBV28 and TRBJ1-1, is DVKVTQSSRYLVKRTGEKVFLECVQDMDHENMFWYRQDPGLGLRLIYFSYDVKMKEKGDIPEGYSVSREKKERFSLILESASTNQTSMYLCASSATGRLGTEAFFGQGTRLTVV.

This chain links TRBV11-3 with TRBJ2-5; 10 nucleotides align to TRBD2. Trimming at V came to 3 bases and at J to 5 bases, leaving 12 bases not matched to a gene. The CDR3 is 17 amino acids. Germline-derived CDR1 and CDR2 are SGHNT and YENEEA. The CDR3 DNA reads as TGTGCCAGCAGCTTCCAACTAGCGGGATCCATCGAGGAGACCCAGTACTTC. Amino acids: CASSFQLAGSIEETQYF.

CDR3 loop: CASSLFGGDSYEQYF. CDR3 DNA sequence: TGTGCCAGCAGCTTGTTCGGCGGGGACTCCTACGAGCAGTACTTC. The V call is TRBV7-9, the J call TRBJ2-7; a possible D gene is TRBD2 (6 bases). Deletions cut 3 bases from V and 0 bases from J, with 12 bases between. The CDR3 is made up of 15 amino acids. The germline V gene has CDR1 SEHNR and CDR2 FQNEAQ (reference sequence).

The chain employs TRBV9 and TRBJ2-2; 8 bases agree with TRBD2. V lost 4 bases to trimming and J lost 6 bases; unmatched junction nucleotides: 5. The CDR3 runs 14 residues. Germline V CDR1 and CDR2: SGDLS, YYNGEE. CDR3 sequence reads: CASSPSGGSGELFF. Written as DNA, the CDR3 is TGTGCCAGCAGCCCTTCGGGGGGGTCCGGGGAGCTGTTTTTT. The entire variable domain, with the rest obtained from reference TRBV9 and TRBJ2-2, is as follows: DSGVTQTPKHLITATGQRVTLRCSPRSGDLSVYWYQQSLDQGLQFLIQYYNGEERAKGNILERFSAQQFPDLHSELNLSSLELGDSALYFCASSPSGGSGELFFGEGSRLTVL.

The V gene is TRBV28, the J gene TRBJ2-2; D is uncertain. V lost 1 base, J lost 4 bases, and 4 bases lay in between. Germline V gives CDR1 MDHEN, CDR2 SYDVKM. The CDR3 runs to 13 residues. CDR3 nucleotides: TGTGCCAGCAGTTTATCGTTCACCGGGGAGCTGTTTTTT. It specifies CASSLSFTGELFF.

The chain couples TRBV7-9 to TRBJ2-5; 7 nucleotides line up with TRBD2. The CDR3 has 15 amino acids. Germline V gives CDR1 SEHNR, CDR2 FQNEAQ (reference sequence). V trimming: 9 bases; J trimming: 4 bases; junction bases outside the gene matches: 14. In DNA, the CDR3 is TGTGCCAGTCGAGCTAGCGGCGTTTCGGTAGAGACCCAGTACTTC. Protein sequence: CASRASGVSVETQYF.

This clone was found once. This chain uses TRBV18 with TRBJ1-1; no reliable D call. V shed 3 bases and J shed 1 base, with 9 bases lying between them. CDR1 is KGHSH, CDR2 LQKENI, per germline. The CDR3 length is 14 residues. Here the CDR3 reads CASSPLVSNTEAFF. The DNA for the CDR3 is TGTGCCAGCTCACCGCTAGTCTCGAACACTGAAGCTTTCTTT.

The chain carries TRBV5-1 and TRBJ2-5; 10 bases line up with TRBD2. The CDR3 length is 17 residues. V lost 0 bases and J lost 0; bases outside the gene matches: 5. Germline-derived CDR1 and CDR2 are SGHRS and YFSETQ. CDR3: CASSLGLAGAYQETQYF. DNA of the CDR3: TGCGCCAGCAGCTTGGGCCTAGCGGGGGCGTACCAAGAGACCCAGTACTTC.

The chain combines TRBV19 with TRBJ1-4, with D tentatively TRBD1 (5 bases). Germline lookup yields CDR1 LNHDA and CDR2 SQIVND (reference sequence). The CDR3 loop spans 16 amino acids. Trimming pared 1 base from V and 3 bases from J, leaving 12 bases between. CDR3 coding DNA: TGTGCCAGTAGTATAGGGCAGGGAGGTTCTAATGAAAAACTGTTTTTT. Translating gives CASSIGQGGSNEKLFF.

The rearrangement uses TRBV6-5 and TRBJ1-5, with a tentative D call TRBD1 (6 bases). Trimming left V 4 bases short and J 3 bases short, with 13 bases between. Germline V CDR1 and CDR2: MNHEY, SVGAGI. The CDR3 contains 15 residues. The CDR3: CASSSITGTNQPQHF. Here the CDR3 DNA reads TGTGCCAGCAGTTCCATCACAGGGACCAATCAGCCCCAGCATTTT.

The CDR3, as DNA: TGTGCCACCAGTGATCCCGAGACATGGGAGACCCAGTACTTC. Protein product: CATSDPETWETQYF. The chain recombines TRBV24-1 with TRBJ2-5; no definite D call. CDR1 and CDR2 from the germline V gene are KGHDR and SFDVKD. V shed 3 bases and J shed 5 bases, with 12 bases lying between them. The CDR3 is made up of 14 amino acids.

The J gene is TRBJ2-7, the V gene TRBV27; 8 bases map to TRBD1. The germline V gene has CDR1 MNHEY and CDR2 SMNVEV (reference sequence). Germline trimming cut 5 bases from V and 3 bases from J; bases unmatched to any gene: 9. The CDR3 sequence is 15 residues long. DNA of the CDR3: TGTGCCAGCAGTAACCGAGGGACAGGAAACTACGAGCAGTACGTC. It encodes CASSNRGTGNYEQYV.

This chain joins TRBV20-1 and TRBJ2-7; the D is unclear. Deletions cut 6 bases from V and 4 bases from J, with 10 bases between. CDR1 is DFQATT and CDR2 is SNEGSKA in the germline V gene (reference sequence). This CDR3 spans 11 amino acids. CDR3 amino acids: CSATVTYEQYF. The CDR3 region has the DNA TGCAGTGCCACTGTCACATACGAGCAGTACTTC.

The chain recombines TRBV30 with TRBJ1-5, with no clear D. V was trimmed by 2 bases and J by 2 bases, leaving 7 bases between them. This CDR3 is built from 13 residues. Germline lookup yields CDR1 GTSNPN and CDR2 SVGIG (reference sequence). CDR3 protein: CAWSTDGNQPQHF. The CDR3 DNA sequence: TGTGCCTGGAGTACGGATGGCAATCAGCCCCAGCATTTT.

This clone was observed a handful of times. This chain joins TRBV24-1 and TRBJ1-2; TRBD1 is a possible D gene (5 bases). The CDR3 extends over 19 amino acids. CDR1 KGHDR and CDR2 SFDVKD come from the germline V gene. V was clipped by 2 bases and J by 6 bases, with 27 bases between them. CDR3 loop: CATSDCPGPPLRVGNGYTF. CDR3 in DNA: TGTGCCACCAGTGATTGTCCGGGCCCCCCCCTCAGGGTGGGGAATGGCTACACCTTC.

This clone was counted only a few times. The chain couples TRBV15 to TRBJ1-3; D is perhaps TRBD1 (5 bases). Germline V lookup: CDR1 LNHNV, CDR2 YYDKDF (reference sequence). V was trimmed by 0 bases and J by 0 bases, leaving 9 bases between them. The CDR3 is 16 residues long. The chain's CDR3 is CATSRDRGYSGNTIYF. The CDR3 DNA follows: TGTGCCACCAGCAGAGATCGGGGGTACTCTGGAAACACCATATATTTT.

The rearrangement joins TRBV6-1 to TRBJ1-2, with TRBD1 as a possible D gene (5 bases). Trimming took off 5 bases at V and 6 bases at J, with 16 bases between the two ends. The CDR3 length is 14 residues. Germline values: CDR1 MNHNS, CDR2 SASEGT. The CDR3 sequence is CASSKPGPPDGYTF. Written as DNA, the CDR3 is TGTGCCAGCAGTAAACCGGGGCCTCCGGATGGCTACACCTTC.

Concerning this clone itself: One end of the junction does not line up with germline, which may come from a read error. The V call is TRBV5-1, the J call TRBJ2-3; D perhaps matches TRBD1 (5 bases). CDR3 length: 14 amino acids. Germline CDR1 SGHRS, CDR2 YFSETQ. The CDR3 reads CASNLGPGTDTQYF. DNA of the CDR3: TGCGCCAGCAACTTGGGGCCGGGCACAGATACGCAGTATTTT.

The chain has TRBV12-3 or TRBV12-4 and TRBJ2-4, with D possibly TRBD1 on 5 matching bases. The CDR3 contains 13 residues. Trimming pared 2 bases from V and 7 bases from J, leaving 9 bases between. The CDR3 nucleotides read TGTGCCAGCAGTTTATCCGGACACAACATTCAGTACTTC. The encoded protein is CASSLSGHNIQYF.

The chain couples TRBV11-3 to TRBJ2-1; D gene uncertain. The CDR3 length is 14 residues. Germline-derived CDR1 and CDR2 are SGHNT and YENEEA. The V end was cut by 0 bases, the J end by 7 bases, with 10 bases between. The CDR3 sequence is CASSLDWTRNEQFF. CDR3 DNA: TGTGCCAGCAGCTTAGATTGGACCAGAAATGAGCAGTTCTTC.

In this sample, this clone turned up a few times. V gene TRBV15 combines with J gene TRBJ2-2, with D uncertain. V was pared by 2 bases and J by 5 bases, with 6 bases between. The CDR3 is 13 residues long. Germline CDR1 LNHNV, CDR2 YYDKDF (reference sequence). The CDR3 is CATSRSQTGELFF. CDR3 bases: TGTGCCACCAGCAGATCTCAAACCGGGGAGCTGTTTTTT.

This clone showed up just a few times. This chain uses TRBV7-2 with TRBJ2-2; D not resolved. The V gene lost 5 bases and the J gene lost 5 bases, with 6 bases spanning the gap. The CDR3 extends over 12 amino acids. CDR1 and CDR2 from the germline V gene are SGHTA and FQGNSA. The CDR3, as DNA: TGTGCCAGCAGCCCCCGTACCGGGGAGCTGTTTTTT. The encoded protein is CASSPRTGELFF.

The chain is built from TRBV7-9 and TRBJ2-2; D is perhaps TRBD2 (6 bases). V gave up 5 bases and J gave up 0 bases, with 10 bases separating them. Per the germline V gene, CDR1 is SEHNR and CDR2 is FQNEAQ (reference sequence). The CDR3 extends over 15 amino acids. For the CDR3, the DNA is TGTGCCAGCAGCCCCGGGGGAACGAACACCGGGGAGCTGTTTTTT. It is translated as CASSPGGTNTGELFF.

Points on this clone: At the DNA level, this CDR3 is encoded by other sequences in the same sample as well. The V call is TRBV24-1, the J call TRBJ1-5; D call uncertain. V gave up 2 bases and J gave up 7 bases, with 5 bases separating them. Germline loops: CDR1 KGHDR, CDR2 SFDVKD. The CDR3 is made up of 12 amino acids. Here the CDR3 reads CATSDSGQPQHF. As DNA, the CDR3 is TGTGCCACCAGTGATTCGGGACAGCCCCAGCATTTT.

The V and J genes are TRBV6-2 or TRBV6-3 and TRBJ2-1, with D possibly matching TRBD2 (6 bases). The CDR3 consists of 16 residues. CDR1 and CDR2 from the germline V gene are MNHEY and SVGEGT. The germline V and J ends were trimmed by 2 bases and 10 bases, with 21 bases remaining between them. This chain's CDR3 is CASSYPLAGNPREQFF. CDR3 coding DNA: TGTGCCAGCAGTTACCCCCTGGCGGGAAATCCCAGAGAGCAGTTCTTC.

The CDR3 is CASRGTGEYEQYF. For the CDR3, the DNA is TGTGCCAGCAGAGGGACAGGAGAATACGAGCAGTACTTC. This rearrangement joins TRBV28 to TRBJ2-7, with 8 bases lining up with TRBD1. The CDR3 is 13 residues long. J lost 4 bases, V lost 6 bases, and 5 bases had no gene match. Germline V gene lookup returns CDR1 MDHEN and CDR2 SYDVKM.

This clone was detected once. The V gene is TRBV19, the J gene TRBJ2-1, with D tentatively TRBD1 (6 bases). The germline gives CDR1 LNHDA, CDR2 SQIVND (reference sequence). The CDR3 is 15 residues long. The germline V and J ends were trimmed by 3 bases and 6 bases, with 15 bases remaining between them. The CDR3 protein is CASSMQQGRVNEQFF. The DNA for the CDR3 is TGTGCCAGTAGTATGCAGCAGGGGAGAGTCAATGAGCAGTTCTTC.

The genes are TRBV23-1 and TRBJ1-5; D remains ambiguous. Being an ORF, TRBV23-1 has a function that is uncertain. There are 16 residues in the CDR3. Trimming cost V 2 bases and J 0 bases, with 11 bases left between them. CDR3 residues: CASSQREWISNQPQHF. The CDR3 bases are TGCGCCAGCAGTCAAAGGGAGTGGATTAGCAATCAGCCCCAGCATTTT.